Listed here is a single TCR beta chain. This CDR3 comprises 16 residues. V was shortened by 3 bases and J by 7 bases, with 19 bases between the two germline ends. Germline V CDR1 and CDR2: LNHNV, YYDKDF (reference sequence). The protocol was immunoSEQ multiplex PCR, while the TCRdb copy is restricted to in-frame clones and leaves out a portion. The sample shows roughly 71,000 clones, approximately 90% of them seen only once. This sample stems from a study of OX40 agonist ivuxolimab in advanced cancers. Sample: CD4+ or CD8+ T cells sorted from blood, taken in a trial of the OX40 agonist ivuxolimab. This chain links TRBV15 with TRBJ2-1, with D possibly TRBD2 on 6 matching bases. The sequence derives from an adult with an advanced solid tumor such as melanoma, head and neck, liver or kidney cancer. DNA of the CDR3: TGTGCCACCAGCAGTCTAGCGAGGCGGAGTGGGAATGAGCAGTTCTTC. Protein: CATSSLARRSGNEQFF. The whole variable domain, filled in from reference TRBV15 and TRBJ2-1, reads DAMVIQNPRYQVTQFGKPVTLSCSQTLNHNVMYWYQQKSSQAPKLLFHYYDKDFNNEADTPDNFQSRRPNTSFCFLDIRSPGLGDTAMYLCATSSLARRSGNEQFFGPGTRLTVL.